This is a list of T cell receptor beta chains from one sample in a study. One entry per CDR3 protein, called by TCRdb with MiXCR from the RT-PCR reads. The sample gives about 680,000 distinct CDR3 sequences, around 14% of which show up once; 3.6% is in the top ten. Sequencing was carried out using memory CD4+ T cells from blood. The receptor set was obtained from a female donor in good health, serving as a healthy control. The CDR3 runs from the conserved cysteine through the conserved F or W. Fields, in order: V gene, J gene, D gene, clone size, CDR3 DNA, CDR3 protein. A D gene is named only where the DNA matches it firmly. Size is omitted from some rows. Given values are once, few, many or a class for expanded clones.

v_call: TRBV6-5
j_call: TRBJ1-2
d_call: -
clone_size: many
cdr3_nt: TGTGCCAGCAGGTCGACATCAGGCTACACCTTC
cdr3_aa: CASRSTSGYTF

v_call: TRBV7-9
j_call: TRBJ1-4
d_call: -
clone_size: many
cdr3_nt: TGTGCCAGCACTGGGCCAGCCACCGGCGAAAAACTGTTTTTT
cdr3_aa: CASTGPATGEKLFF

v_call: TRBV6-6
j_call: TRBJ2-7
d_call: -
clone_size: many
cdr3_nt: TGTGCCAGCAGTTATACCCCCCGACAGGACCTCCAGTACTTC
cdr3_aa: CASSYTPRQDLQYF

v_call: TRBV29-1
j_call: TRBJ1-2
d_call: -
clone_size: many
cdr3_nt: TGCAGCGTTGAGGTCCAAGCTAACTATGGCTACACCTTC
cdr3_aa: CSVEVQANYGYTF

v_call: TRBV6-2/TRBV6-3
j_call: TRBJ1-6
d_call: -
clone_size: few
cdr3_nt: TGTGCCAGCAGTTCCTCGGGGACACCAACTTCACCCCTCCACTTT
cdr3_aa: CASSSSGTPTSPLHF

v_call: TRBV3-1
j_call: TRBJ2-1
d_call: TRBD2
clone_size: -
cdr3_nt: TGTGCCAGCAGCCCCTCTAGCGGGAGGGTCTTGGATGAGCAGTTCTTC
cdr3_aa: CASSPSSGRVLDEQFF

v_call: TRBV15
j_call: TRBJ2-3
d_call: TRBD2
clone_size: -
cdr3_nt: TGTGCCACCAGAGTAGGTAGCGGGTCGCCTAGCACAGATACGCAGTATTTT
cdr3_aa: CATRVGSGSPSTDTQYF

v_call: TRBV12-3/TRBV12-4
j_call: TRBJ2-1
d_call: TRBD2
clone_size: -
cdr3_nt: TGTGCCAGCAGTTACAACGCCGGGACTAGCGTTTACAATGAGCAGTTCTTC
cdr3_aa: CASSYNAGTSVYNEQFF

v_call: TRBV27
j_call: TRBJ2-2
d_call: TRBD2
clone_size: few
cdr3_nt: TGTGCCAGCAGCCGCGGGGGGTCGGGCACCGGGGAGCTGTTTTTT
cdr3_aa: CASSRGGSGTGELFF

v_call: TRBV6-2/TRBV6-3
j_call: TRBJ2-5
d_call: -
clone_size: many
cdr3_nt: TGTGCCAGCATGGAAGAGAAGACCCAGTACTTC
cdr3_aa: CASMEEKTQYF

v_call: TRBV7-3
j_call: TRBJ2-3
d_call: TRBD1
clone_size: -
cdr3_nt: TGTGCCAGCAGCCCCGGGACAGGTACCACAGATACGCAGTATTTT
cdr3_aa: CASSPGTGTTDTQYF

v_call: TRBV7-7
j_call: TRBJ2-1
d_call: TRBD2
clone_size: few
cdr3_nt: TGTGCCAGCAGCTCCCTGGGCAGCGGGGGCTACAATGAGCAGTTCTTC
cdr3_aa: CASSSLGSGGYNEQFF

v_call: TRBV30
j_call: TRBJ2-2
d_call: TRBD2
clone_size: -
cdr3_nt: TGTGCCTGGAGCGTGGCGGGGGCCGGGGAGCTGTTTTTT
cdr3_aa: CAWSVAGAGELFF

v_call: TRBV7-3
j_call: TRBJ2-1
d_call: TRBD2
clone_size: many
cdr3_nt: TGTGCCAGCAGCTTAACCCGGACTAGCGGGATCAAGCTGTTCTTC
cdr3_aa: CASSLTRTSGIKLFF

v_call: TRBV7-6
j_call: TRBJ2-7
d_call: -
clone_size: few
cdr3_nt: TGTGCCAGCAGCTTAGAGCCAGGCCCCCTCTCCTACGAGCAGTACTTC
cdr3_aa: CASSLEPGPLSYEQYF

v_call: TRBV5-4
j_call: TRBJ2-1
d_call: TRBD2
clone_size: few
cdr3_nt: TGTGCCAGCAGCTTTAAGAGGGGGACTAGCGGTCCCCCAGGGGGGCAGTTCTTC
cdr3_aa: CASSFKRGTSGPPGGQFF

v_call: TRBV10-3
j_call: TRBJ1-3
d_call: -
clone_size: many
cdr3_nt: TGTGCCATCATGGGTAGCTCTGGAAACACCATATATTTT
cdr3_aa: CAIMGSSGNTIYF

v_call: TRBV27
j_call: TRBJ2-3
d_call: -
clone_size: few
cdr3_nt: TGTGCCAGCAGTTTCGGGGTCCTCACAGATACGCAGTATTTT
cdr3_aa: CASSFGVLTDTQYF

v_call: TRBV5-5
j_call: TRBJ1-1
d_call: -
clone_size: -
cdr3_nt: TGTGCCAGCAGCCTCCTACAGGGAGTGAACACTGAAGCTTTCTTT
cdr3_aa: CASSLLQGVNTEAFF

v_call: TRBV24-1
j_call: TRBJ2-5
d_call: TRBD1
clone_size: few
cdr3_nt: TGTGCCACCGGGCCGACAGGGCAAGAGACCCAGTACTTC
cdr3_aa: CATGPTGQETQYF

v_call: TRBV24-1
j_call: TRBJ2-3
d_call: TRBD1
clone_size: few
cdr3_nt: TGTGCCACCAGCCCCCTGCAGGGGGCAACAGATACGCAGTATTTT
cdr3_aa: CATSPLQGATDTQYF

v_call: TRBV7-8
j_call: TRBJ1-1
d_call: -
clone_size: many
cdr3_nt: TGTGCCAGCAGTCCATCCGGGGAGAGAGCTTTCTTT
cdr3_aa: CASSPSGERAFF

v_call: TRBV7-2
j_call: TRBJ2-5
d_call: TRBD1
clone_size: -
cdr3_nt: TGTGCCAGCAGCCCACGTGGGGACAGGGACGGGACCCAGTACTTC
cdr3_aa: CASSPRGDRDGTQYF

v_call: TRBV2
j_call: TRBJ2-7
d_call: TRBD2
clone_size: -
cdr3_nt: TGTGCCACCCAAGGTCTAGCGGCCACCATAAAGAGCTCCTACGAGCAGTACTTC
cdr3_aa: CATQGLAATIKSSYEQYF

v_call: TRBV6-1
j_call: TRBJ1-1
d_call: -
clone_size: -
cdr3_nt: TGTGCCAGCAGTGAGCACCTGACAGATCAGGCTTTCTTT
cdr3_aa: CASSEHLTDQAFF

v_call: TRBV12-3/TRBV12-4
j_call: TRBJ2-7
d_call: TRBD2
clone_size: -
cdr3_nt: TGTGCCAGCAGATTGGGACTAGCGGGAGGGTCGAACGAGCAGTACTTC
cdr3_aa: CASRLGLAGGSNEQYF

v_call: TRBV6-6
j_call: TRBJ1-3
d_call: TRBD1
clone_size: -
cdr3_nt: TGTGCCAGCAGTTATCAGGGGGCTGGAAACACCATATATTTT
cdr3_aa: CASSYQGAGNTIYF

v_call: TRBV20-1
j_call: TRBJ2-5
d_call: TRBD1
clone_size: many
cdr3_nt: TGCAGTGCTAGAGATCCTTCCGGGACAGTCCAAGAGACCCAGTACTTC
cdr3_aa: CSARDPSGTVQETQYF

v_call: TRBV3-1
j_call: TRBJ2-1
d_call: -
clone_size: -
cdr3_nt: TGTGCCAGCAGCCCCCGAAGGGAGAGCTCCTACAATGAGCAGTTCTTC
cdr3_aa: CASSPRRESSYNEQFF

v_call: TRBV28
j_call: TRBJ2-1
d_call: TRBD2
clone_size: -
cdr3_nt: TGTGCCAGCCTCCGGGGGGGCCTTATTGAGCAGTTCTTC
cdr3_aa: CASLRGGLIEQFF

v_call: TRBV12-3/TRBV12-4
j_call: TRBJ1-5
d_call: -
clone_size: -
cdr3_nt: TGTGCCAGCCAAAGGGGTCGTGGAGAGACCCAGCATTTT
cdr3_aa: CASQRGRGETQHF

v_call: TRBV5-1
j_call: TRBJ2-7
d_call: TRBD2
clone_size: -
cdr3_nt: TGCGCCAGCAGCCCGGGACTAAAGACCTACGAGCAGTACTTC
cdr3_aa: CASSPGLKTYEQYF

v_call: TRBV7-2
j_call: TRBJ1-2
d_call: TRBD1
clone_size: -
cdr3_nt: TGTGCCAGCAGCCCCGGACAGGCTAATACTAACTATGGCTACACCTTC
cdr3_aa: CASSPGQANTNYGYTF

v_call: TRBV20-1
j_call: TRBJ2-7
d_call: -
clone_size: -
cdr3_nt: TGCAGTGCTACGCTAATTTCGGGGGCTGGCGAGCAGTACTTC
cdr3_aa: CSATLISGAGEQYF

v_call: TRBV3-1
j_call: TRBJ1-5
d_call: -
clone_size: few
cdr3_nt: TGTGCCAGCAGCCAATCGACAGGTGGTGCTCAGCCCCAGCATTTT
cdr3_aa: CASSQSTGGAQPQHF

v_call: TRBV5-1
j_call: TRBJ2-2
d_call: -
clone_size: few
cdr3_nt: TGCGCCAGCGAGGAGGGAGTGGGCACCGGGGAGCTGTTTTTT
cdr3_aa: CASEEGVGTGELFF

v_call: TRBV12-3/TRBV12-4
j_call: TRBJ1-5
d_call: -
clone_size: few
cdr3_nt: TGTGCCAGCAGCCGGTCTCAAAATCAGCCCCAGCATTTT
cdr3_aa: CASSRSQNQPQHF

v_call: TRBV6-1
j_call: TRBJ2-2
d_call: TRBD1
clone_size: -
cdr3_nt: TGTGCCAGCAGGGATCTCTCTATGACAGGGGGAACCGGGGAGCTGTTTTTT
cdr3_aa: CASRDLSMTGGTGELFF

v_call: TRBV6-5
j_call: TRBJ2-3
d_call: -
clone_size: many
cdr3_nt: TGTGCCAGCAGTTACTCGTTCGTGGGAGTTAGGGATACGCAGTATTTT
cdr3_aa: CASSYSFVGVRDTQYF

v_call: TRBV5-1
j_call: TRBJ2-1
d_call: TRBD2
clone_size: -
cdr3_nt: TGCGCCAGCAGCTTGGATGGGGGGAGGGAGATAAATGAGCAGTTCTTC
cdr3_aa: CASSLDGGREINEQFF

v_call: TRBV6-1
j_call: TRBJ2-7
d_call: -
clone_size: few
cdr3_nt: TGTGCCAGCAGTGAAGGGATGGGACACGAGCAGTACTTC
cdr3_aa: CASSEGMGHEQYF

v_call: TRBV7-2
j_call: TRBJ1-3
d_call: -
clone_size: -
cdr3_nt: TGTGCCAGCAGTCGGGGGATCAGGGGAAACACCATATATTTT
cdr3_aa: CASSRGIRGNTIYF

v_call: TRBV20-1
j_call: TRBJ1-4
d_call: -
clone_size: many
cdr3_nt: TGCAGTGCTAGGACCGGGACATCTAATGAAAAACTGTTTTTT
cdr3_aa: CSARTGTSNEKLFF

v_call: TRBV6-6
j_call: TRBJ2-3
d_call: TRBD2
clone_size: -
cdr3_nt: TGTGCCAGCAGGGATATAGCGGGAGGTACAGATACGCAGTATTTT
cdr3_aa: CASRDIAGGTDTQYF

v_call: TRBV29-1
j_call: TRBJ2-1
d_call: TRBD2
clone_size: many
cdr3_nt: TGCAGCGTTGCAGCCCAGCGGGAGGGCCAGAATGAGCAGTTCTTC
cdr3_aa: CSVAAQREGQNEQFF

v_call: TRBV28
j_call: TRBJ2-2
d_call: TRBD2
clone_size: few
cdr3_nt: TGTGCCAGCACCCAGCGGGAGCGGAACACCGGGGAGCTGTTTTTT
cdr3_aa: CASTQRERNTGELFF

v_call: TRBV7-6
j_call: TRBJ1-6
d_call: -
clone_size: few
cdr3_nt: TGTGCCAGCAGCTTAGGCGCGGAGGGAAATTCACCCCTCCACTTT
cdr3_aa: CASSLGAEGNSPLHF

v_call: TRBV7-3
j_call: TRBJ2-3
d_call: -
clone_size: -
cdr3_nt: TGTGCCAGCAGCTCCGACCCCCGGACTCGCGGGTCGGCAGATACGCAGTATTTT
cdr3_aa: CASSSDPRTRGSADTQYF

v_call: TRBV6-6
j_call: TRBJ1-6
d_call: -
clone_size: many
cdr3_nt: TGTGCCAGCACTAGGGGGGCACAGAATTCACCCCTCCACTTT
cdr3_aa: CASTRGAQNSPLHF

v_call: TRBV9
j_call: TRBJ2-5
d_call: -
clone_size: many
cdr3_nt: TGTGCCAGCAGCGAGAGAGGGGGGCACCAAGAGACCCAGTACTTC
cdr3_aa: CASSERGGHQETQYF

v_call: TRBV9
j_call: TRBJ2-3
d_call: TRBD2
clone_size: few
cdr3_nt: TGTGCCAGCAGCGTACAAGCGGGGAGCACAGATACGCAGTATTTT
cdr3_aa: CASSVQAGSTDTQYF

v_call: TRBV15
j_call: TRBJ2-7
d_call: -
clone_size: few
cdr3_nt: TGTGCCACCAGCAGAGAGGTCTCCTACGAGCAGTACTTC
cdr3_aa: CATSREVSYEQYF

v_call: TRBV9
j_call: TRBJ1-2
d_call: -
clone_size: -
cdr3_nt: TGTGCCAGCAGCGTAATGCAGGGTTTGGACTATGGCTACACCTTC
cdr3_aa: CASSVMQGLDYGYTF

v_call: TRBV9
j_call: TRBJ2-1
d_call: TRBD1
clone_size: few
cdr3_nt: TGTGCCAGCAGTCTCGCCGGGACAGTGACCTACAATGAGCAGTTCTTC
cdr3_aa: CASSLAGTVTYNEQFF

v_call: TRBV7-9
j_call: TRBJ2-3
d_call: TRBD1
clone_size: -
cdr3_nt: TGTGCCAGCAGCCTTCTTAGGGGGCCGGCAGAGGCAGATACGCAGTATTTT
cdr3_aa: CASSLLRGPAEADTQYF

v_call: TRBV6-2/TRBV6-3
j_call: TRBJ2-5
d_call: TRBD1
clone_size: few
cdr3_nt: TGTGCCAGCAGCCGCCCAATGACAGGGGGCTTCCGAGAGACCCAGTACTTC
cdr3_aa: CASSRPMTGGFRETQYF

v_call: TRBV20-1
j_call: TRBJ2-5
d_call: -
clone_size: -
cdr3_nt: TGCAGTGCTAGAGGGGATAGCCCAAACGTGGGGGTGACCCAGTACTTC
cdr3_aa: CSARGDSPNVGVTQYF

v_call: TRBV7-2
j_call: TRBJ2-2
d_call: -
clone_size: many
cdr3_nt: TGTGCCAGCAGCTTAGGGGCTAGGGGTTCCACCGGGGAGCTGTTTTTT
cdr3_aa: CASSLGARGSTGELFF